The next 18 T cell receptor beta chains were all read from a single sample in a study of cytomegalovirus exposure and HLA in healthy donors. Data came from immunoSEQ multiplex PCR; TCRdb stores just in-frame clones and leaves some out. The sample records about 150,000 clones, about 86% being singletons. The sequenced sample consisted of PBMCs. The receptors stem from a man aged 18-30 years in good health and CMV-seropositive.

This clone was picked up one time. This CDR3 is CAWSIGVEAFF. CDR3 coding DNA: TGTGCCTGGAGCATCGGGGTTGAAGCTTTCTTT. J is TRBJ1-1 and V is TRBV30; D is uncertain. V was shortened by 3 bases and J by 7 bases, with 9 bases between the two germline ends. The germline V gene encodes CDR1 GTSNPN and CDR2 SVGIG (reference sequence). There are 11 residues in the CDR3.

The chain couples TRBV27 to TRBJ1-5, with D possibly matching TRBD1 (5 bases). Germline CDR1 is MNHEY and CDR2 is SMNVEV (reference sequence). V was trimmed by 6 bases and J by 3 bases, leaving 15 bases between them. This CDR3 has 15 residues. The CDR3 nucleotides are TGTGCCAGCAGAACGCGGGGGGATTACAATCAGCCCCAGCATTTT. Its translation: CASRTRGDYNQPQHF.

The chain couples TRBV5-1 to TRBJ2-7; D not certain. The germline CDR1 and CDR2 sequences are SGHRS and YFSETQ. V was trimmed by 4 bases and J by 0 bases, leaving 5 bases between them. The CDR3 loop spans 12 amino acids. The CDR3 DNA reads TGCGCCAGCAGCCTTAGCTCCTACGAGCAGTACTTC. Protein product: CASSLSSYEQYF.

CDR3 protein: CASSSSGGRNTEAFF. In DNA, the CDR3 is TGCGCCAGCAGCTCCAGCGGCGGCAGGAACACTGAAGCTTTCTTT. The rearrangement links TRBV5-1 to TRBJ1-1, with no clear D. Germline V gene sequence: CDR1 SGHRS, CDR2 YFSETQ. CDR3 length: 15 residues. Between the trimmed V and J ends, which lost 3 bases and 1 base, there was a span of 13 bases.

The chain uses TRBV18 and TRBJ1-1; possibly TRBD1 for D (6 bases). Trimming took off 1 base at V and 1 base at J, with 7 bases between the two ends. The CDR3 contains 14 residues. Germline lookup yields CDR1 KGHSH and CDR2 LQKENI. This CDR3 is CASSPRGGNTEAFF. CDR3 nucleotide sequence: TGTGCCAGCTCACCACGAGGGGGGAACACTGAAGCTTTCTTT.

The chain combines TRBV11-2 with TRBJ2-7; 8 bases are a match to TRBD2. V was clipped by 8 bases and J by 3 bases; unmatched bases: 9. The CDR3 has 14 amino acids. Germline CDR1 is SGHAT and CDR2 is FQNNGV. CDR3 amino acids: CASGGAGARYEQYF. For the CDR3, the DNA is TGTGCCAGCGGGGGAGCGGGGGCCCGCTACGAGCAGTACTTC.

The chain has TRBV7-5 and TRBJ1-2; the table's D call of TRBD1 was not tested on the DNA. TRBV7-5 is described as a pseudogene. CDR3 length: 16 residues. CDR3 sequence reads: CVRSHLPPRDGYGYTF. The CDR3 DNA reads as TGTGTCAGAAGCCATCTCCCCCCCAGGGATGGCTATGGCTACACCTTC.

CDR3 loop: CSVDGRDRGQETQYF. The CDR3 DNA follows: TGCAGCGTTGACGGGCGGGACAGGGGGCAAGAGACCCAGTACTTC. This chain uses TRBV29-1 with TRBJ2-5, with 11 bases that match TRBD1. This CDR3 comprises 15 residues. With 3 bases clipped from V and 2 bases from J, the junction kept 5 bases outside the gene matches. Germline V lookup: CDR1 SQVTM, CDR2 ANQGSEA.

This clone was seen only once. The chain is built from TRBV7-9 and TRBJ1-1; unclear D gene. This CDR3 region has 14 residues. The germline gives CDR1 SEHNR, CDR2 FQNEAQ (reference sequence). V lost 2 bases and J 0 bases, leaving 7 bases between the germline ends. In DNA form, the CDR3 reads TGTGCCAGCAGCTTAATTGGAGTGAACACTGAAGCTTTCTTT. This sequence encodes CASSLIGVNTEAFF.

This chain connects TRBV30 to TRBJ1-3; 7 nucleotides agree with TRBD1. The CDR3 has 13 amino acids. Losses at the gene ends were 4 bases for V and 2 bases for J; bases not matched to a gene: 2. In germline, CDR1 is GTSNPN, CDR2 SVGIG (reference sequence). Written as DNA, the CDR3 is TGTGCCTGGAAGCAGGGGGCTGGAAACACCATATATTTT. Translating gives CAWKQGAGNTIYF. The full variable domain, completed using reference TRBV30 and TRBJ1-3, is SQTIHQWPATLVQPVGSPLSLECTVEGTSNPNLYWYRQAAGRGLQLLFYSVGIGQISSEVPQNLSASRPQDRQFILSSKKLLLSDSGFYLCAWKQGAGNTIYFGEGSWLTVV.

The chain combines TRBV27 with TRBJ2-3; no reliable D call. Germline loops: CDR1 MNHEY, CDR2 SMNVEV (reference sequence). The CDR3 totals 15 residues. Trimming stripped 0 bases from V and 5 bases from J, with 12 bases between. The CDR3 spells CASSLSANPKDTQYF. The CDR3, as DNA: TGTGCCAGCAGTTTATCGGCAAATCCCAAAGATACGCAGTATTTT.

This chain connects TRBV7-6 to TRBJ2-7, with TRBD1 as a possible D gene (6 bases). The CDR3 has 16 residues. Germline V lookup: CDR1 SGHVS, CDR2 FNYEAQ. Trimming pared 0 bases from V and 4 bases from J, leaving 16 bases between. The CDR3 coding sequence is TGTGCCAGCAGCTTAGCGGGTCCAGGGGCCTCGTACGAGCAGTACTTC. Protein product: CASSLAGPGASYEQYF.

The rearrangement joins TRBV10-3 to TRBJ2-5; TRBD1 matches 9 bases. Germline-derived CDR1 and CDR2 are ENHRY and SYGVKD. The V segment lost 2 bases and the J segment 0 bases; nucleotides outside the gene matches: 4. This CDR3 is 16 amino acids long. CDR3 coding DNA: TGTGCCATCAGTGAGGGCGGGACAGGGAACCAAGAGACCCAGTACTTC. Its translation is CAISEGGTGNQETQYF.

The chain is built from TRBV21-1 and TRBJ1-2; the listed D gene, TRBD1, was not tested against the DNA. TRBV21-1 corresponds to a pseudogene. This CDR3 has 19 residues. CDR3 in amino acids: CASASCGGGQGVIGYGYTF. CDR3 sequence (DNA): TGTGCCAGCGCATCCTGTGGAGGTGGACAGGGAGTTATAGGCTATGGCTACACCTTC.

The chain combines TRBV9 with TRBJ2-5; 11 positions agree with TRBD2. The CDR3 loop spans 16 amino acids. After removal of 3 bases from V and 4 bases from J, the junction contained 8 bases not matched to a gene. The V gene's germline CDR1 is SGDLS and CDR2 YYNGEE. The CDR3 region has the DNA TGTGCCAGCAGCGGTCATGGACTAGCGGGCGGAGAGACCCAGTACTTC. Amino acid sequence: CASSGHGLAGGETQYF.

The DNA for the CDR3 is TGCAGTGCTTCCAGGGGCGAGCAGTACTTC. It yields the protein CSASRGEQYF. The chain employs TRBV20-1 and TRBJ2-7; D may be TRBD1 (6 bases). V lost 5 bases, J lost 6 bases, and 8 bases lay in between. The CDR3 covers 10 residues. Germline V CDR1 and CDR2: DFQATT, SNEGSKA (reference sequence).

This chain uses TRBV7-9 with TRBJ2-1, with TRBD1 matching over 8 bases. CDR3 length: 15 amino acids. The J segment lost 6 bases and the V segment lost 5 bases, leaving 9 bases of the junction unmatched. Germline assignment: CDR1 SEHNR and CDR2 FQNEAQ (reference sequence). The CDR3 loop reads CASSPTGAGGNEQFF. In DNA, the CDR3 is TGTGCCAGCAGCCCGACAGGGGCCGGGGGCAATGAGCAGTTCTTC.

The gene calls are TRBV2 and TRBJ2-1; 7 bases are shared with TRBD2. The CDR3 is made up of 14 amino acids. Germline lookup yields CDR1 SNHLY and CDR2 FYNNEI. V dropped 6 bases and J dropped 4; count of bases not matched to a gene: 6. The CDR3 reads CASRPNGGYNEQFF. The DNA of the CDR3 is TGTGCCAGCAGGCCCAACGGGGGGTACAATGAGCAGTTCTTC.